The next 32 T cell receptor beta chains were all read from a single sample in a study of spatial heterogeneity in lung cancer. MiXCR, run by TCRdb on the 5' RACE reads, gives a single entry per CDR3 protein. The data show tens of thousands of distinct CDR3 sequences, 5.8% seen once. Time point: sample taken at primary tumor resection. The input material, whole RNA from tumor, nontumor lung or frozen PBMC, was sequenced unsorted. Here the sequenced sample was PBMCs, taken at surgery. These receptors came from a male donor with early-stage non-small cell lung cancer.

This clonotype has a count of ten or more. The V call is TRBV20-1, the J call TRBJ2-3; TRBD2 aligns across 10 bases. The CDR3 has 16 amino acids. J lost 5 bases, V lost 0 bases, and 8 bases had no gene match. The germline V gene has CDR1 DFQATT and CDR2 SNEGSKA (reference sequence). The chain's CDR3 is CSARDPAGGTGDTQYF. CDR3 nucleotide sequence: TGCAGTGCTAGAGATCCAGCGGGGGGGACCGGAGATACGCAGTATTTT.

This clonotype was recorded many times. The chain couples TRBV6-5 to TRBJ2-3, with D possibly TRBD2 on 6 matching bases. This CDR3 spans 14 amino acids. V shed 7 bases and J shed 8 bases, with 19 bases lying between them. Germline CDR1 reads MNHEY; CDR2 reads SVGAGI. The CDR3 region is CASTPVPGAGTQYF. The CDR3 region has the DNA TGTGCCAGCACCCCGGTTCCGGGAGCGGGTACGCAGTATTTT.

This clonotype occurred many times. V is TRBV20-1 and J is TRBJ1-5; 7 bases fit TRBD1. CDR3 length: 14 residues. The germline V gene has CDR1 DFQATT and CDR2 SNEGSKA (reference sequence). The ends lost 1 base at V and 3 bases at J; junction bases unmatched: 3. The CDR3 DNA reads TGCAGTGCTAGAGCCGGGACAGTCAATCAGCCCCAGCATTTT. Translated, it gives CSARAGTVNQPQHF.

This clonotype appeared many times. This chain links TRBV9 with TRBJ2-2, with 7 nucleotides matching TRBD1. Germline values: CDR1 SGDLS, CDR2 YYNGEE. Trimming cost V 3 bases and J 0 bases; bases outside gene matches: 5. The CDR3 spans 16 residues. In DNA form, the CDR3 reads TGTGCCAGCAGCGACGGACAGGTTTCGAACACCGGGGAGCTGTTTTTT. The encoded protein is CASSDGQVSNTGELFF. The whole variable domain, filled in from reference TRBV9 and TRBJ2-2, reads DSGVTQTPKHLITATGQRVTLRCSPRSGDLSVYWYQQSLDQGLQFLIQYYNGEERAKGNILERFSAQQFPDLHSELNLSSLELGDSALYFCASSDGQVSNTGELFFGEGSRLTVL.

This clonotype has ten or more counts. V gene TRBV6-4 combines with J gene TRBJ2-3; maybe TRBD1 (5 bases). Trimming took 5 bases from V and 5 from J, leaving 14 bases between them. Germline assignment: CDR1 MRHNA and CDR2 SNTAGT. The CDR3 is made up of 14 amino acids. CDR3 in DNA: TGTGCCAGCAGTACAAGGGGCGACGGAGATACGCAGTATTTT. This codes for CASSTRGDGDTQYF.

This clonotype was seen at least ten times. The chain links TRBV28 to TRBJ1-5; D might be TRBD1 (6 bases). Per the germline V gene, CDR1 is MDHEN and CDR2 is SYDVKM. V gave up 7 bases and J gave up 6 bases, with 13 bases separating them. The CDR3 runs 13 residues. The CDR3 region has the DNA TGTGCCAGCACTACAGGGCGAGGTCAGCCCCAGCATTTT. It yields the protein CASTTGRGQPQHF.

The gene calls are TRBV27 and TRBJ1-2; D uncertain. In germline, CDR1 is MNHEY, CDR2 SMNVEV (reference sequence). V gave up 2 bases and J gave up 4 bases, with 11 bases separating them. The CDR3 runs to 14 residues. The CDR3 coding sequence is TGTGCCAGCAGTTTACAAGGATCCTCCTATGGCTACACCTTC. Translating gives CASSLQGSSYGYTF.

At least ten counts were recorded for this clonotype. This chain uses TRBV7-8 with TRBJ1-4; tentative D call: TRBD1 (5 bases). Looked up from germline, CDR1 is SGHVS and CDR2 is FQNEAQ. The CDR3 is 13 amino acids. Trimming pared 7 bases from V and 13 bases from J, leaving 19 bases between. CDR3 coding DNA: TGTGCCAGCAAGGAGCAGGGCTTTGGAGTACTGTTTTTT. This encodes CASKEQGFGVLFF.

The chain has TRBV12-5 and TRBJ1-3; D is uncertain. V dropped 1 base and J dropped 3 bases, with 7 bases sitting between them. Germline CDR1 and CDR2: LGHNT and FRNRAP. The CDR3 is made up of 14 amino acids. CDR3 DNA sequence: TGTGCTAGTGGTTTGGCCCCCCTTGGAAACACCATATATTTT. This sequence encodes CASGLAPLGNTIYF.

This clonotype was recorded a few times. The V call is TRBV28, the J call TRBJ2-2, with a weak D call TRBD2 (6 bases). The CDR3 sequence is 17 residues long. CDR1 and CDR2 (germline): MDHEN, SYDVKM. Trimming took off 5 bases at V and 8 bases at J, with 24 bases between the two ends. CDR3 protein: CASSVPGRAGIAGELFF. CDR3 bases: TGTGCCAGCAGTGTACCGGGACGGGCGGGAATCGCTGGGGAGCTGTTTTTT.

This chain uses TRBV20-1 with TRBJ1-1, with D uncertain. Germline CDR1 is DFQATT and CDR2 is SNEGSKA (reference sequence). Trimming stripped 1 base from V and 1 base from J, with 7 bases between. This CDR3 has 13 amino acids. Written as DNA, the CDR3 is TGCAGTGCTAGAGTCGGCAGGAACACTGAAGCTTTCTTT. Its translation is CSARVGRNTEAFF.

The sample holds many counts of this clonotype. Here the CDR3 reads CSVEDPGLTSSTDTQYF. Written as DNA, the CDR3 is TGCAGCGTTGAAGATCCGGGACTAACCTCTAGCACAGATACGCAGTATTTT. The chain is built from TRBV29-1 and TRBJ2-3; TRBD2 aligns across 7 bases. V lost 0 bases to trimming and J lost 0 bases; unmatched junction nucleotides: 9. The CDR3 is 17 amino acids. Germline V gene lookup returns CDR1 SQVTM and CDR2 ANQGSEA.

This clonotype is labeled as medium-sized. V gene TRBV27 combines with J gene TRBJ2-2, with D hard to call. The CDR3 extends over 13 amino acids. Trimming left V 1 base short and J 6 bases short, with 6 bases between. CDR1 and CDR2 from the germline V gene are MNHEY and SMNVEV (reference sequence). The chain's CDR3 is CASSLFRAGELFF. In DNA form, the CDR3 reads TGTGCCAGCAGTTTATTTAGGGCCGGGGAGCTGTTTTTT.

This clonotype occurred many times. This rearrangement joins TRBV5-1 to TRBJ2-3, with D tentatively TRBD1 or TRBD2 (5 bases each). CDR1 and CDR2 (germline): SGHRS, YFSETQ. V was shortened by 4 bases and J by 4 bases, with 19 bases between the two germline ends. This CDR3 region has 16 residues. As DNA, the CDR3 is TGCGCCAGCAGCGCAGGGACCGCCGCCTTTTCAGATACGCAGTATTTT. The encoded protein is CASSAGTAAFSDTQYF.

This clonotype was seen repeatedly, ten times or more. The chain combines TRBV7-2 with TRBJ2-3, with unresolved D. The CDR3 consists of 15 residues. Trimming left V 2 bases short and J 0 bases short, with 9 bases between. The germline CDR1 and CDR2 sequences are SGHTA and FQGNSA. In DNA, the CDR3 is TGTGCCAGCAGCTTAAGGAGTGCTAGCACAGATACGCAGTATTTT. Protein sequence: CASSLRSASTDTQYF.

The table lists this clonotype with many counts. V is TRBV9 and J is TRBJ1-1; 8 bases agree with TRBD1. The CDR3 has 14 amino acids. Trimming cost V 5 bases and J 5 bases; bases outside gene matches: 8. Germline lookup yields CDR1 SGDLS and CDR2 YYNGEE. This CDR3 reads CASSVGQGLTEAFF. CDR3 nucleotides: TGTGCCAGCAGTGTCGGACAGGGTCTGACTGAAGCTTTCTTT. The full variable domain, with the rest looked up from reference TRBV9 and TRBJ1-1, is DSGVTQTPKHLITATGQRVTLRCSPRSGDLSVYWYQQSLDQGLQFLIQYYNGEERAKGNILERFSAQQFPDLHSELNLSSLELGDSALYFCASSVGQGLTEAFFGQGTRLTVV.

In its sample, this clonotype was seen many times. V is TRBV25-1 and J is TRBJ1-2; no clear D. Germline lookup yields CDR1 MGHDK and CDR2 SYGVNS. The CDR3 sequence is 13 residues long. Trimming took off 0 bases at V and 4 bases at J, with 6 bases between the two ends. The CDR3 region is CASSEYGSYGYTF. As DNA, the CDR3 is TGTGCCAGCAGTGAATATGGGAGCTATGGCTACACCTTC.

This clonotype was observed many times. The V gene is TRBV7-9, the J gene TRBJ2-4; D assignment may be TRBD1 or TRBD2 (5 bases each). The CDR3 consists of 17 residues. Germline loops: CDR1 SEHNR, CDR2 FQNEAQ (reference sequence). The V gene lost 2 bases and the J gene lost 1 base, with 15 bases spanning the gap. The CDR3 region has the DNA TGTGCCAGCAGCTTAAGGGGACCCCCTCAGGCCAAAAACATTCAGTACTTC. Translated: CASSLRGPPQAKNIQYF.

A single count supports this clonotype. The chain is built from TRBV11-1 and TRBJ2-1; TRBD1 is a possible D gene (8 bases). This CDR3 comprises 13 residues. Germline V gives CDR1 SGHAT, CDR2 FQDESV (reference sequence). V lost 11 bases and J lost 7, with 18 bases in between. CDR3 in DNA: TGTGCCGCGGAGCGGGACAGGTTGAATGAGCAGTTCTTC. Translated: CAAERDRLNEQFF. The whole variable domain, remainder taken from reference TRBV11-1 and TRBJ2-1, is EAEVAQSPRYKITEKSQAVAFWCDPISGHATLYWYRQILGQGPELLVQFQDESVVDDSQLPKDRFSAERLKGVDSTLKIQPAELGDSAMYLCAAERDRLNEQFFGPGTRLTVL.

This clonotype was picked up many times. The chain links TRBV28 to TRBJ1-6; D uncertain. CDR3 length equals 13 residues. Germline V gene lookup returns CDR1 MDHEN and CDR2 SYDVKM. V dropped 8 bases and J dropped 0 bases, with 5 bases sitting between them. For the CDR3, the DNA is TGTGCCAGCGCAAGCTCCTATAATTCACCCCTCCACTTT. Protein product: CASASSYNSPLHF.

V is TRBV5-1 and J is TRBJ2-5; 11 positions match TRBD2. Germline CDR1 reads SGHRS; CDR2 reads YFSETQ. The CDR3 consists of 16 residues. The V gene end was trimmed by 4 bases and the J gene end by 4 bases; junction bases not matched to a gene: 9. The CDR3 sequence is CASSPGSGGAAETQYF. The CDR3, as DNA: TGCGCCAGCAGCCCGGGTAGCGGGGGGGCCGCAGAGACCCAGTACTTC.

Note on this clonotype: Just one base apart from a much larger clone, this may be a read error. The chain employs TRBV7-8 and TRBJ1-6, with D maybe TRBD1 (5 bases). CDR1 and CDR2 (germline): SGHVS, FQNEAQ. This CDR3 has 15 amino acids. V was pared by 4 bases and J by 7 bases, with 14 bases between. The CDR3 bases are TGTGCCAGCAGCTCTCAGGGCTCGGGGAATTCACCCCTCCACTTT. It translates to CASSSQGSGNSPLHF.

This clonotype was counted a few times. J is TRBJ1-1 and V is TRBV10-2; TRBD1 aligns across 8 bases. Germline trimming cut 7 bases from V and 8 bases from J; bases unmatched to any gene: 15. CDR1 is WSHSY and CDR2 is SAAADI in the germline V gene. The CDR3 contains 15 residues. CDR3 in amino acids: CASMGQAYARGEAFF. CDR3 DNA: TGCGCCAGCATGGGACAGGCTTATGCTCGGGGGGAAGCTTTCTTT.

This clonotype was seen repeatedly, ten times or more. The rearrangement links TRBV6-2 or TRBV6-3 to TRBJ1-5; 7 nucleotides agree with TRBD1. Looked up from germline, CDR1 is MNHEY and CDR2 is SVGEGT. With 6 bases clipped from V and 3 bases from J, the junction kept 11 bases outside the gene matches. This CDR3 comprises 16 residues. CDR3 sequence: CASSKNRGGNNQPQHF. The CDR3 nucleotides read TGTGCCAGCAGCAAAAACAGGGGAGGGAACAATCAGCCCCAGCATTTT.

This clonotype was counted only a few times. CDR3 nucleotides: TGTGCCAGCAGTCCAAACTCACTAGCGGGAGAGCAGTTCTTC. This encodes CASSPNSLAGEQFF. The chain employs TRBV28 and TRBJ2-1; 10 nucleotides agree with TRBD2. CDR1 MDHEN and CDR2 SYDVKM come from the germline V gene. The ends lost 5 bases at V and 10 bases at J; junction bases unmatched: 8. CDR3 length: 14 amino acids. Using reference TRBV28 and TRBJ2-1 for the parts outside the CDR3, the full variable domain is DVKVTQSSRYLVKRTGEKVFLECVQDMDHENMFWYRQDPGLGLRLIYFSYDVKMKEKGDIPEGYSVSREKKERFSLILESASTNQTSMYLCASSPNSLAGEQFFGPGTRLTVL.

This clonotype has only a few counts. This chain joins TRBV18 and TRBJ2-7; 7 bases line up with TRBD2. After removal of 0 bases from V and 6 bases from J, the junction contained 2 bases not matched to a gene. The V gene's germline CDR1 is KGHSH and CDR2 LQKENI. CDR3 length equals 13 residues. The CDR3 reads CASSPPGGSEQYF. For the CDR3, the DNA is TGTGCCAGCTCACCACCGGGAGGGTCCGAGCAGTACTTC.

By share, this clonotype counts as medium-sized. This rearrangement joins TRBV2 to TRBJ2-7, with TRBD2 matching over 7 bases. CDR3 length equals 12 residues. Germline V gene data show CDR1 as SNHLY and CDR2 as FYNNEI. After removal of 6 bases from V and 3 bases from J, the junction contained 2 bases not matched to a gene. CDR3 residues: CASSWDYYEQYF. The CDR3 DNA follows: TGTGCCAGCAGCTGGGACTACTACGAGCAGTACTTC. The entire variable domain, with the rest obtained from reference TRBV2 and TRBJ2-7, is as follows: EPEVTQTPSHQVTQMGQEVILRCVPISNHLYFYWYRQILGQKVEFLVSFYNNEISEKSEIFDDQFSVERPDGSNFTLKIRSTKLEDSAMYFCASSWDYYEQYFGPGTRLTVT.

This clonotype was seen a few times. The junction shows a germline mismatch at one end, possibly a read error. V is TRBV7-7 and J is TRBJ2-3; 9 bases line up with TRBD1. The CDR3 contains 14 residues. Per germline, CDR1 SSHAT and CDR2 FNYEAQ (reference sequence). The CDR3 sequence is CASSYGTGRDTQYF. The CDR3 DNA reads as TGTGCTAGCAGCTACGGGACAGGGAGGGATACGCAGTATTTT.

This clonotype showed up many times. This chain uses TRBV3-1 with TRBJ2-5; D gene ambiguous. The germline V and J ends were trimmed by 0 bases and 7 bases, with 6 bases remaining between them. The V gene's germline CDR1 is LGHDT and CDR2 YNNKEL (reference sequence). This CDR3 has 12 residues. CDR3 sequence: CASSQDRSTQYF. The CDR3 region has the DNA TGTGCCAGCAGCCAAGACCGCTCGACCCAGTACTTC.

This clonotype was detected ten times or more. The rearrangement links TRBV2 to TRBJ1-4; D is uncertain. From germline, CDR1 is SNHLY and CDR2 FYNNEI. Trimming removed 2 bases at V and 0 bases at J, with 7 bases between. The CDR3 runs to 15 residues. The CDR3 region is CASSEMGATNEKLFF. CDR3 in DNA: TGTGCCAGCAGTGAAATGGGAGCAACTAATGAAAAACTGTTTTTT.

This clonotype was counted at least ten times. The V gene is TRBV3-1, the J gene TRBJ2-3; 7 bases fit TRBD1. The J segment lost 0 bases and the V segment lost 4 bases, leaving 7 bases of the junction unmatched. The CDR3 runs 16 residues. The germline CDR1 and CDR2 sequences are LGHDT and YNNKEL (reference sequence). CDR3 DNA: TGTGCCAGCAGCCGAACACCGGGACAGAGCACAGATACGCAGTATTTT. This sequence encodes CASSRTPGQSTDTQYF.

The chain has TRBV5-5 and TRBJ1-5; unclear D gene. Germline CDR1 is SGHKS and CDR2 is YYEKEE (reference sequence). V shed 4 bases and J shed 0 bases, with 11 bases lying between them. The CDR3 contains 15 residues. CDR3 nucleotides: TGTGCCAGCAGCCTCCAAACTGATAGCAATCAGCCCCAGCATTTT. Protein: CASSLQTDSNQPQHF.